The TCR beta chain under discussion was sequenced for a study of cytomegalovirus exposure and HLA in healthy donors (dated by TCRdb to 2016 to 2017). About the investigation overall: An earlier analysis of under 600 of the donors reported approximately 270 Gb of sequence data and 117 million unique TCR beta sequences from 190 million or so T cells. Every repertoire in the discovery cohort had been generated on one and the same sequencing platform. The T cell repertoires of 670 or so subjects were profiled by immunosequencing and related to cytomegalovirus serostatus. The study aimed to test whether cataloging public T cell receptors could reveal signatures of past pathogen exposure. Across about 370 genotyped donors of the cohort, an average of approximately 240,000 unique TCR beta nucleotide sequences per donor were sequenced, and roughly 20% of those sequences were non-productive. Along with the approximately 670-subject first cohort, a separate validation cohort of around 110 different subjects was used. An early release covering some 640 HLA-typed donors comprised about 300 gigabases of sequencing data and tens of millions of unique TCR sequences. Genome-wide SNP genotypes for about 65% of the 666 donors were used in a later genetic analysis, which treated that subset as a discovery cohort. The later analysis used no new phenotypic data to find candidate immune exposures, relying instead on TCR beta sequences and their occurrence across donors. Donor age, sex, ethnicity and CMV serostatus were collected together with the repertoire data. Class I and class II HLA loci were covered by the typing at four-digit resolution. Typing coverage differed by locus: A, B, C, DRB1 and DQB1 were typed in about 620-630 donors, DQA1 in approximately 520, DPA1 in 600 to 610, and DPB1 in roughly 470. To study patterns of TCR occurrence, a later analysis re-analyzed previously published TCR beta repertoires from 666 donors and added high-resolution HLA genotyping. Roughly five DR-DQ haplotypes were handled as single units for association and clustering because linkage in the cohort was strong. Of the roughly 400 genotyped donors, less than 90% were placed in the genetic ancestry cluster associated with self-reported Caucasian donors. High-throughput TCR immunosequencing, statistical association of individual TCRs with disease status, and machine learning were combined to predict cytomegalovirus infection status. To decide whether each TCR beta V gene segment behaved as functional or pseudogenic, an earlier analysis of 587 of the donors relied on high-throughput TCR beta sequencing. The full study reports these points: Because counts were too low, roughly 16 rarely observed V segments, including chromosome 9 orphons, were left out of the earlier analysis of 587 of the donors. Three of the identified cytomegalovirus-associated TCR beta chains were confirmed in vitro to be specific for cytomegalovirus antigens. The cohort was sequenced for TCR beta chains only, and without alpha or paired-chain data the features that could be detected were limited. Immune exposure information for the cohort was limited to CMV serostatus. A cluster of highly shared sequence variants was judged likely to represent a technical artifact of the sequencing pipeline. Strong co-occurrence of HLA alleles, especially DR and DQ, made assigning TCR associations to individual alleles difficult. Presence/absence analyses assumed roughly uniform sequencing depth across donors, an assumption that may not hold. Broadly in line with IMGT annotations, most TCR beta V segments showed up in productive rearrangements about 90% or about 30% of the time in an earlier analysis of around 600 of the donors. The classifier was reported to diagnose cytomegalovirus status with high specificity and sensitivity in both the original and validation cohorts. A later analysis found that HLA-associated TCR beta chains were more clonally expanded and had lower generation probabilities than equally common non-associated chains. Linkage disequilibrium might explain the correlated functional status among segregating V segments, but an unknown experimental factor could not be ruled out. Because HLA typing was missing for some donors at each locus, association tests included only the typed subset. A later analysis associated 15,000 to 20,000 TCR beta sequences with specific HLA alleles at a false discovery rate of 0.05. A later genetic analysis associated a missense DCLRE1C variant with V-gene and J-gene trimming of TCR beta chains, and an independent cohort replicated the association. A further reported finding was that TCR beta sequences accurately predicted the HLA-A and HLA-B alleles for most subjects in the first cohort. A later genetic analysis reported fewer N-insertions in productive TCRs among donors in an Asian-associated ancestry cluster than the approximately 700-donor mean. The 87-base-pair reads could not distinguish some IMGT-functional V segments, including TRBV6-2 and TRBV6-3, so those segments were excluded. In a later analysis, the rate of TCR association differed among HLA loci, with DRB1 alleles having the most associated TCRs and HLA-C alleles having the fewest. It was suggested by the authors that the approach could potentially be generalized to other disease states and immunological phenotypes. Most TCR sequences were observed very rarely across donors, whereas some public TCRs were present in many individuals. According to a later analysis, most CMV-associated TCR beta chains appeared to be HLA-restricted, and the HLA associations seemed to be driven largely by CMV exposure. In a later analysis, several top co-occurrence clusters were reported to appear linked to parvovirus B19, influenza, CMV and Epstein-Barr virus. The study gave a list of some 150 TCR beta chains associated with cytomegalovirus.

Libraries were constructed by the immunoSEQ multiplex PCR assay. For the multiplex PCR, a mixture combining 60 forward primers for TCR Vbeta segments and 13 reverse primers for TCR Jbeta segments was used. The CDR3 region of rearranged TCR beta genes was amplified from genomic DNA by a multiplex PCR assay. The Illumina HiSeq System was used to sequence the amplified TCR beta libraries as 87-base-pair reads. The study's processing was this. In a later analysis, 70 million to 95 million unique TCR beta chains were counted across the approximately 670 repertoires, and approximately 11 million of these chains were shared by at least two donors. Raw reads were error-corrected and collapsed into unique sequences by a nearest-neighbor algorithm in which closely related sequences were merged to remove PCR and sequencing errors. V, D and J gene segments were assigned by aligning CDR3 sequences to IMGT reference sequences. For a sequence to be retained, at least a six-nucleotide match to both a V gene segment and a J gene segment was required. Rearrangements were classified as productive when the CDR3 lacked stop codons and remained in frame with V and J, and all other rearrangements were classified as non-productive. Following IMGT convention, CDR3 was defined as the stretch from the second conserved V-encoded cysteine up to the conserved J-encoded phenylalanine. Sequences without an unambiguous match to a single V gene segment were excluded from the earlier analysis of several hundred of the donors. In an earlier analysis of a few hundred of the donors, a V segment was called functional when productive rearrangements were above 56.7%, and segregating when the standard deviation between donors exceeded 5%. A statistical classification framework was developed to diagnose cytomegalovirus status using the catalog of TCR beta chain sequences. In a later analysis, V and J genes were assigned by comparing TCR nucleotide sequences against IMGT/GENE-DB human TR gene sequences. In a later analysis, CDR3 sequences and most-parsimonious VDJ recombination scenarios were assigned using the TCRdist pipeline. In a later analysis, each TCR beta chain was defined by its CDR3 amino acid sequence together with its V-gene family, and reads lacking a unique V-gene family were excluded. A later analysis removed nearly 600 highly shared, low-generation-probability nucleotide sequences to deal with suspected cross-contamination and a sequencing artifact. In a later analysis, a clonal expansion index was calculated for each public chain from normalized within-repertoire ranks of inferred template counts. A later analysis computed generation probabilities with a VDJ recombination model fitted to out-of-frame rearrangements, and checked the results against IGoR. In a later analysis, hypergeometric tests were used to score TCR-TCR, TCR-HLA and TCR-CMV co-occurrence, with a repertoire-size bias correction applied to TCR pairs. False discovery rates were estimated in a later analysis by permuting HLA or CMV assignments 20 times. A later analysis grouped co-occurring TCRs with DBSCAN, adding TCRdist sequence similarity when clustering within HLA-allele-positive subsets. Repertoires with fewer than 30,000 or more than 120,000 public chains, plus five repertoires with anomalous nucleotide sharing, were excluded from co-occurrence clustering. TCRdb mirrors the immuneACCESS table, restricted to in-frame sequences. Some clones are absent from its copies; in checked studies, under half trace to an unresolved V gene, and the reason for the others is unknown. V, J and clone size are taken as reported in that table, and D and trimming were inferred from the DNA itself. This sample has 210,000 or so clones in its table, and about 80% of those were observed once. Together, the top ten hold roughly 10% of the sample.

As encoded in the germline V gene, CDR1 is MGHRA while CDR2 is YSYEKL. V loses 1 base, J loses 6 bases, and the germline ends lie 19 bases apart. From cysteine to phenylalanine, the CDR3 is 17 amino acids long. Left in the record is the CDR3 DNA by itself, 51 bases read in frame from the first base. To note about this clone: The antigen this receptor binds is unknown. No clone much larger than this one lies a single base away; base qualities are absent.

In total, approximately 690 healthy bone marrow donors made up the cohort. All cohort members were sampled while nominally healthy, although unrecorded immune exposures were likely present. The donor was CMV seropositive and was included in the group of some 290 seropositive cohort members. A peripheral blood sample was collected from each donor, and TCR beta sequencing was performed on peripheral blood mononuclear cells. The Qiagen DNeasy Blood Extraction Kit was used to extract genomic DNA from the blood cell samples. The sequencing sample was made of PBMCs. The source of this sequence is a woman aged 50 to 60 in good health and CMV-seropositive. The chain employs TRBV4-1 and TRBJ1-5; D gene: possibly TRBD1, on 5 matching bases. The base sequence is TGCGCCAGCAGCCAAGGGTTTGCAGGGTCATACAGTCAGCCCCAGCATTTT. Translation gives CASSQGFAGSYSQPQHF.